This entry lists 19 T cell receptor beta chains sequenced from one sample in a study of T-cell memory formation after mild COVID-19. TCRdb reprocessed the 5' RACE reads with MiXCR, giving one entry per CDR3 protein. Among around 250,000 distinct CDR3 sequences listed, around 15% were seen once. Material: PBMCs or a T cell subset sorted from them (not recorded which). These receptors came from a man between 18 and 35 years old who had mild COVID-19 (a few samples of this study predate the infection). Cell type and time point are not known.

A few counts support this clonotype. The chain employs TRBV28 and TRBJ1-5; 10 bases match TRBD1. The CDR3 has 14 residues. CDR1 is MDHEN, CDR2 SYDVKM, per germline. After removal of 4 bases from V and 5 bases from J, the junction contained 2 bases not matched to a gene. The CDR3 region has the DNA TGTGCCAGCAGTTCGGACAGGGGGTATCAGCCCCAGCATTTT. Protein sequence: CASSSDRGYQPQHF.

This clonotype has just a few counts. This chain uses TRBV5-1 with TRBJ2-1, with 13 bases matching TRBD2. Per the germline V gene, CDR1 is SGHRS and CDR2 is YFSETQ. With V trimmed by 5 bases and J by 10 bases, 6 bases remained unmatched. The CDR3 length is 14 residues. The CDR3 reads CASSKTSGGSEQFF. CDR3 DNA: TGCGCCAGCAGTAAGACTAGCGGGGGGTCGGAGCAGTTCTTC.

The rearrangement uses TRBV10-3 and TRBJ2-5; possible D gene TRBD2, 6 bases. V lost 4 bases, J lost 5 bases, and 11 bases lay in between. Germline values: CDR1 ENHRY, CDR2 SYGVKD. This CDR3 has 13 amino acids. The CDR3 here is CAISAPGDETQYF. The CDR3 bases are TGTGCCATCAGTGCACCGGGGGACGAGACCCAGTACTTC.

The CDR3 DNA reads as TGTGCCAGCAGCGTAGCGGGCAGCCCCTACGAGGAACAGTACGTC. Translating gives CASSVAGSPYEEQYV. The chain uses TRBV9 and TRBJ2-7; D remains ambiguous. The CDR3 sequence is 15 residues long. The V end lost 0 bases, the J end lost 10 bases, and 20 bases lay between the germline ends. The V gene's germline CDR1 is SGDLS and CDR2 YYNGEE.

This clonotype was counted at least ten times. The chain joins TRBV19 to TRBJ2-4; D is perhaps TRBD2 (5 bases). With 2 bases removed from V and 2 bases from J, the gap between germline ends came to 7 bases. The CDR3 has 14 amino acids. Germline CDR1 reads LNHDA; CDR2 reads SQIVND (reference sequence). Written as DNA, the CDR3 is TGTGCCAGTAGTATAACGGGATCCAAAAACATTCAGTACTTC. It is translated as CASSITGSKNIQYF.

This clonotype has just a few counts. CDR3 DNA: TGTGCCAGCAGTGTGGATGGGACCCAGTACTTC. It encodes CASSVDGTQYF. The chain couples TRBV6-6 to TRBJ2-5; unclear D gene. Trimming shortened V by 5 bases and J by 7 bases, and 8 bases separated the two germline ends. The germline CDR1 and CDR2 sequences are MNHNY and SVGAGI (reference sequence). The CDR3 consists of 11 residues.

V gene TRBV7-9 combines with J gene TRBJ2-1, with TRBD2 matching 12 bases. Germline CDR1 and CDR2: SEHNR and FQNEAQ (reference sequence). Trimming at V came to 6 bases and at J to 7 bases, leaving 7 bases not matched to a gene. There are 15 residues in the CDR3. In DNA, the CDR3 is TGTGCCAGCAGTCTGACTAGCGGGGGCTGGAATGAGCAGTTCTTC. As protein: CASSLTSGGWNEQFF.

This sequence joins TRBV12-3 or TRBV12-4 and TRBJ2-3, with 8 nucleotides matching TRBD2. The CDR3 sequence is 12 residues long. The J segment lost 8 bases and the V segment lost 4 bases, leaving 2 bases of the junction unmatched. The CDR3 bases are TGTGCCAGCAGTTCTGCGGGGGGTACGCAGTATTTT. Residues: CASSSAGGTQYF.

A few counts support this clonotype. The chain uses TRBV7-8 and TRBJ1-2; no definite D call. The CDR3 spans 14 residues. Per germline, CDR1 SGHVS and CDR2 FQNEAQ. Trimming removed 2 bases at V and 0 bases at J, with 7 bases between. The chain's CDR3 is CASSLPMANYGYTF. DNA for the CDR3: TGTGCCAGCAGCTTACCGATGGCTAACTATGGCTACACCTTC.

About this clonotype: Germline and junction disagree at one end, which may indicate a read error. The gene calls are TRBV20-1 and TRBJ1-4; D is perhaps TRBD1 (6 bases). The CDR3 consists of 12 residues. Germline assignment: CDR1 DFQATT and CDR2 SNEGSKA (reference sequence). CDR3 DNA: TGCGGTGCCAGGACAGTGAATGAAAAACTGTTTTTT. It specifies CGARTVNEKLFF.

In this sample, this clonotype turned up a few times. The chain combines TRBV10-2 with TRBJ1-1; D call uncertain. V shed 3 bases and J shed 2 bases, with 10 bases lying between them. This CDR3 has 14 amino acids. Germline V gene sequence: CDR1 WSHSY, CDR2 SAAADI. The CDR3 sequence is CASSDPSGNTEAFF. DNA of the CDR3: TGCGCCAGCAGTGACCCCTCGGGAAACACTGAAGCTTTCTTT.

This clonotype appeared a few times. The chain combines TRBV20-1 with TRBJ1-5, with D uncertain. CDR1 and CDR2 from the germline V gene are DFQATT and SNEGSKA (reference sequence). V shed 8 bases and J shed 1 base, with 12 bases lying between them. CDR3 length equals 13 residues. CDR3 nucleotides: TGCAGTCCCGCTTTTCTGAGCAATCAGCCCCAGCATTTT. Protein sequence: CSPAFLSNQPQHF.

The CDR3 DNA is TGCAGCGTCCCCACCCGGGGAAACACAGATACGCAGTATTTT. Amino acids: CSVPTRGNTDTQYF. The V gene is TRBV29-1, the J gene TRBJ2-3, with TRBD2 as a possible D gene (5 bases). Looked up from germline, CDR1 is SQVTM and CDR2 is ANQGSEA. CDR3 size: 14 residues. V dropped 6 bases and J dropped 2 bases, with 15 bases sitting between them.

This clonotype was counted a few times. The CDR3 DNA follows: TGTGCCATCAGTGAGTCGAGTCTGCGGGGTCGTCAGGCGCAGTATTTT. Residues: CAISESSLRGRQAQYF. The chain combines TRBV10-3 with TRBJ2-3; the D gene is possibly TRBD2 (6 bases). Deletions cut 0 bases from V and 10 bases from J, with 20 bases between. The V gene's germline CDR1 is ENHRY and CDR2 SYGVKD. CDR3 length: 16 residues.

The gene calls are TRBV10-3 and TRBJ2-2; D gene uncertain. The V gene's germline CDR1 is ENHRY and CDR2 SYGVKD. The CDR3 extends over 18 amino acids. V was cut by 0 bases and J by 0 bases, with 14 bases left in between. CDR3 protein: CAISESGPFAANTGELFF. Here the CDR3 DNA reads TGTGCCATCAGTGAGTCAGGGCCCTTCGCCGCGAACACCGGGGAGCTGTTTTTT.

This clonotype was observed a handful of times. The V and J genes are TRBV7-2 and TRBJ2-1; TRBD2 aligns across 12 bases. Trimming cost V 1 base and J 5 bases; bases outside gene matches: 3. This CDR3 has 16 residues. Germline CDR1 is SGHTA and CDR2 is FQGNSA. The CDR3 protein is CASSLGLAGGHNEQFF. CDR3 nucleotide sequence: TGTGCCAGCAGCTTAGGGCTAGCGGGGGGGCACAATGAGCAGTTCTTC.

V is TRBV6-2 or TRBV6-3 and J is TRBJ2-2; maybe TRBD2 (6 bases). The germline V gene encodes CDR1 MNHEY and CDR2 SVGEGT. V lost 7 bases and J lost 1, with 10 bases in between. The CDR3 has 14 residues. The CDR3 sequence is CASTEGLNTGELFF. The CDR3 DNA follows: TGTGCCAGCACCGAGGGACTGAACACCGGGGAGCTGTTTTTT.

This clonotype was recorded many times. This rearrangement joins TRBV6-5 to TRBJ2-6; D unclear. Trimming cost V 6 bases and J 0 bases, with 9 bases left between them. The germline V gene has CDR1 MNHEY and CDR2 SVGAGI. The CDR3 totals 15 residues. The CDR3 DNA sequence: TGTGCCAGCAGCCCCCGACGCTCTGGGGCCAACGTCCTGACTTTC. This encodes CASSPRRSGANVLTF.

The V and J genes are TRBV28 and TRBJ2-7, with no clear D. The V and J ends lost 6 bases and 7 bases respectively, with 7 bases between them. CDR1 and CDR2 (germline): MDHEN, SYDVKM. CDR3 length equals 10 residues. This CDR3 is CASRAKEQYV. The DNA for the CDR3 is TGTGCCAGCAGGGCGAAGGAGCAGTACGTC.